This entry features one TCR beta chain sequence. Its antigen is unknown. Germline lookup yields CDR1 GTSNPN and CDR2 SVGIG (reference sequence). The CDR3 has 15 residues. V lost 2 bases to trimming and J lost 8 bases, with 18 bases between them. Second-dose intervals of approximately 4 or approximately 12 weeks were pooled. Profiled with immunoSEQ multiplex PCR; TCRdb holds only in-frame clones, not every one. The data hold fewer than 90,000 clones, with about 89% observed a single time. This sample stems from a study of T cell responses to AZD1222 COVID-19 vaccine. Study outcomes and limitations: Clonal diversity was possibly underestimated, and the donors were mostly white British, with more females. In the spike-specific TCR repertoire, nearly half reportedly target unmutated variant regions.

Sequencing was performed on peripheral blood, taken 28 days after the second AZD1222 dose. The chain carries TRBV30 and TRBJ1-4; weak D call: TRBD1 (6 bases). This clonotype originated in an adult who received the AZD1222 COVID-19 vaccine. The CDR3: CAWSPGRGQREKLFF. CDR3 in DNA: TGTGCCTGGAGTCCCGGCCGGGGGCAAAGGGAAAAACTGTTTTTT.